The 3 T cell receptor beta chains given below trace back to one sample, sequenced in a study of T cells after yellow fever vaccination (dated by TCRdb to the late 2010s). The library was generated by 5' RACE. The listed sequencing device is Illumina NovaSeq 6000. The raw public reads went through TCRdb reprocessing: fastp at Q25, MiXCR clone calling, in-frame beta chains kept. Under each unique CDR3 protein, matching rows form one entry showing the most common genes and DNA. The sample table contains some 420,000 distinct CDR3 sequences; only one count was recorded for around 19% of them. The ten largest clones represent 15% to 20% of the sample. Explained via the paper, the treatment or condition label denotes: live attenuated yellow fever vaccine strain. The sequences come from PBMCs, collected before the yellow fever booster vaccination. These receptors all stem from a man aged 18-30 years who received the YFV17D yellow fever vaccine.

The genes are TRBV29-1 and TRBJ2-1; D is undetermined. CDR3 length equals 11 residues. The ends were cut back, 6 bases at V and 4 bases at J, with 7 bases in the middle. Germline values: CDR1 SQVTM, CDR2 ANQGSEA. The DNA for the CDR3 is TGCAGCGTAGGCGTTTACAATGAGCAGTTCTTC. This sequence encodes CSVGVYNEQFF.

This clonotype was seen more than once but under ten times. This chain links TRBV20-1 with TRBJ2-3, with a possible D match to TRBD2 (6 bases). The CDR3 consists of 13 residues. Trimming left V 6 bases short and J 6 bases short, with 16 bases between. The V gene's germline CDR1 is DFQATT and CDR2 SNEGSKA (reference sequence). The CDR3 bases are TGCAGTGCGGGCTCGGGAGTAACTGATACGCAGTATTTT. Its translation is CSAGSGVTDTQYF.

The CDR3 reads CASSSREAGGELFF. CDR3 nucleotide sequence: TGTGCCAGCAGTTCCCGGGAAGCAGGGGGGGAGCTGTTTTTT. V is TRBV12-3 or TRBV12-4 and J is TRBJ2-2; D is tentatively TRBD1 or TRBD2 (5 bases each). V was trimmed by 4 bases and J by 8 bases, leaving 14 bases between them. This CDR3 has 14 residues.